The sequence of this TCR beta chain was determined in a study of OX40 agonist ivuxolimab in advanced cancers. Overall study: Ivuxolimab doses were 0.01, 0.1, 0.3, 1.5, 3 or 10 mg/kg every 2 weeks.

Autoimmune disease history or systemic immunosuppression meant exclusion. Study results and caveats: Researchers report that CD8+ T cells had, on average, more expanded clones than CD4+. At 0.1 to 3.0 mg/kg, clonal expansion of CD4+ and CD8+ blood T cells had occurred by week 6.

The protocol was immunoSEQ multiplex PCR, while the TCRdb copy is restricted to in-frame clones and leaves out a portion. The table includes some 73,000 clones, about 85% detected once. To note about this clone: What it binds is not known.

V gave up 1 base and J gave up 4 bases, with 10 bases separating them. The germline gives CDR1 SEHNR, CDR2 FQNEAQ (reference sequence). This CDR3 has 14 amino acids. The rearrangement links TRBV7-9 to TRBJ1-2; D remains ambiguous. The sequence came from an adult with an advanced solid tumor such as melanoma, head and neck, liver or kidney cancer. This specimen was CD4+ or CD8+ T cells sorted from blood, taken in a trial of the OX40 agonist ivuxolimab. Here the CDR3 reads CASSLDRTVYGYTF. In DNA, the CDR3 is TGTGCCAGCAGCTTAGACCGGACTGTCTATGGCTACACCTTC.